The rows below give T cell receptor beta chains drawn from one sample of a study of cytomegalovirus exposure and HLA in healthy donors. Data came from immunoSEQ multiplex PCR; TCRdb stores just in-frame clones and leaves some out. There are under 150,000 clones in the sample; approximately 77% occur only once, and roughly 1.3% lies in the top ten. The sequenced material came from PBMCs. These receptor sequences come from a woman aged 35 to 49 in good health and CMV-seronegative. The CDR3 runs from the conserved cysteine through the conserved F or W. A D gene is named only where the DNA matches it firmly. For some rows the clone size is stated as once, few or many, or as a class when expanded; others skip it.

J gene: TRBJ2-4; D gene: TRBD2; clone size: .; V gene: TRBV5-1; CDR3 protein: CASSLETSEENIQYF; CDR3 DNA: TGCGCCAGCAGCTTGGAAACTAGCGAGGAAAACATTCAGTACTTC
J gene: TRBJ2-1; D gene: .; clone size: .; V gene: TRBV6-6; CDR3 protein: CASSYGIGGEQFF; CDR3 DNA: TGTGCCAGCAGTTACGGGATAGGGGGTGAGCAGTTCTTC
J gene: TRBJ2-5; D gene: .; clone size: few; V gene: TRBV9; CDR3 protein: CASSVEGRQETQYF; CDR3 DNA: TGTGCCAGCAGCGTGGAGGGACGGCAAGAGACCCAGTACTTC
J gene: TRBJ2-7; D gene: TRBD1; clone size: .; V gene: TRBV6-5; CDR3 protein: CASKGGLPSYEQYF; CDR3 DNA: TGTGCCAGCAAAGGGGGCCTCCCAAGCTACGAGCAGTACTTC
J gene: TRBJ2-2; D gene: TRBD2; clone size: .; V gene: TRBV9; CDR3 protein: CASSVEAGGRDGELFF; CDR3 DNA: TGTGCCAGCAGCGTAGAGGCCGGGGGGAGGGACGGGGAGCTGTTTTTT
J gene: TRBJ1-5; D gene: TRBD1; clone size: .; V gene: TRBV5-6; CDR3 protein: CASSLQGGDQPQHF; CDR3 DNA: TGTGCCAGCAGCTTACAGGGGGGGGATCAGCCCCAGCATTTT
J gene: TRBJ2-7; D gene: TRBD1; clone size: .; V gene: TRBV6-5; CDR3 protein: CASSYRGQHYEQYF; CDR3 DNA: TGTGCCAGCAGTTACAGGGGACAGCACTACGAGCAGTACTTC
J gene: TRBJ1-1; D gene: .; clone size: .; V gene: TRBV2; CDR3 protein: CASSVPFLGGVNTEAFF; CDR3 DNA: TGTGCCAGCAGTGTCCCTTTTCTAGGCGGAGTGAACACTGAAGCTTTCTTT
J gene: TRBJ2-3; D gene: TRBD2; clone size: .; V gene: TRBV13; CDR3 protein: CASSLDEGLYTDTQYF; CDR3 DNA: TGTGCCAGCAGCTTAGACGAGGGACTATACACAGATACGCAGTATTTT
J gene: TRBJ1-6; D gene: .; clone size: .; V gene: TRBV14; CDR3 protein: CASSQDEGGSPLHF; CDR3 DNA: TGTGCCAGCAGCCAAGACGAAGGGGGATCACCCCTCCACTTT
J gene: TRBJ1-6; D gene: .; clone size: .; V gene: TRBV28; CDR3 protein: CASSPRGYNSPLHF; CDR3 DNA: TGTGCCAGCAGTCCCCGGGGATATAATTCACCCCTCCACTTT
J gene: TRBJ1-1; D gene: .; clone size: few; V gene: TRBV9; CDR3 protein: CASSVGGQGRQAFF; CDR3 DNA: TGTGCCAGCAGCGTAGGAGGCCAGGGGCGGCAAGCTTTCTTT
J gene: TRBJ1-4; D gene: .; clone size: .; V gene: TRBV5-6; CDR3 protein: CASNLRGYNEKLFF; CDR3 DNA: TGTGCCAGCAATTTGCGGGGGTACAATGAAAAACTGTTTTTT
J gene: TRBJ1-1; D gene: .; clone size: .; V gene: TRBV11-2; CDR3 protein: CASSLPQGGGTEAFF; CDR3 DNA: TGTGCCAGCAGCTTACCTCAGGGAGGGGGCACTGAAGCTTTCTTT
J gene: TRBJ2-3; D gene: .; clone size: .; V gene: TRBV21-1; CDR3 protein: CASSNKAGRSTDTQYF; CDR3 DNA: TGTGCCAGCAGCAATAAAGCGGGGAGGAGCACAGATACACAGTATTTT
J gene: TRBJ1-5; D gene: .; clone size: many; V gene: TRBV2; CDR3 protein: CASRPPQTNQPQHF; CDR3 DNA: TGTGCCAGCAGGCCCCCCCAGACAAATCAGCCCCAGCATTTT
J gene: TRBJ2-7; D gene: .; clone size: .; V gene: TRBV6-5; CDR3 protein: CASSAGTIYEQYF; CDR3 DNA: TGTGCCAGCTCCGCTGGGACAATCTACGAGCAGTACTTC
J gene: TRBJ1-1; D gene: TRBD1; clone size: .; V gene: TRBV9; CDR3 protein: CASSPADRVNTEAFF; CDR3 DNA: TGTGCCAGCAGCCCGGCGGACAGGGTGAACACTGAAGCTTTCTTT
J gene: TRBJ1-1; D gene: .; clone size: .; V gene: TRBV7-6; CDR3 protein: CASSPVPGHLLNTEAFF; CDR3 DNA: TGTGCCAGCAGCCCCGTTCCGGGACACCTTTTGAACACTGAAGCTTTCTTT
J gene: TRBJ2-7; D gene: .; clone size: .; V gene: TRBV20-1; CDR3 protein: CSATTGYEQYF; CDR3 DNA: TGCAGTGCTACCACGGGCTACGAGCAGTACTTC
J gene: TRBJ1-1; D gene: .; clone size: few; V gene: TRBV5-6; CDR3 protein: CASSPGDRDTEAFF; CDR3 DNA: TGTGCCAGCAGCCCAGGGGACCGTGACACTGAAGCTTTCTTT
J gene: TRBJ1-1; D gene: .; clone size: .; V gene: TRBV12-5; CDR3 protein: CASGLTGSEAFF; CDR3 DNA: TGTGCTAGTGGTCTCACAGGGAGTGAAGCTTTCTTT
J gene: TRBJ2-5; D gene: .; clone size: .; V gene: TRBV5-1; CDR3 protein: CASSLVAGSGETQYF; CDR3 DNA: TGCGCCAGCAGCTTGGTTGCGGGGTCGGGCGAGACCCAGTACTTC
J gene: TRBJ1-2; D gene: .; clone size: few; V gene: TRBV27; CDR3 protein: CASSRGGATSYGYTF; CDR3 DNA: TGTGCCAGCAGTCGGGGGGGCGCAACCTCCTATGGCTACACCTTC
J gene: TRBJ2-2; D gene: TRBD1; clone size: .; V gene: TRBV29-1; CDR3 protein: CSVRPGQGNTGELFF; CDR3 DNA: TGCAGCGTCCGTCCGGGACAGGGGAACACCGGGGAGCTGTTTTTT
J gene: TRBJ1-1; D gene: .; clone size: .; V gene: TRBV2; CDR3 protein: CASSDTTGAWVTEAFF; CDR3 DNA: TGTGCCAGCAGTGATACTACAGGCGCCTGGGTCACTGAAGCTTTCTTT
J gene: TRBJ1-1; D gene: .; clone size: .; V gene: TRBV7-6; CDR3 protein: CASSPRLNTEAFF; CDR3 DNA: TGTGCCAGCAGCCCGCGTCTAAACACTGAAGCTTTCTTT
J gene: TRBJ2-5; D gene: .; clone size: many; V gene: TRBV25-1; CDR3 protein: CASSEDRPGETQYF; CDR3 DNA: TGTGCCAGCAGTGAAGACAGGCCGGGGGAGACCCAGTACTTC
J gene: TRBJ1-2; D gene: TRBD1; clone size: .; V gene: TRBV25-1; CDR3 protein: CASSRDSYGYTF; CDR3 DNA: TGTGCCAGCAGTCGGGACAGCTATGGCTACACCTTC
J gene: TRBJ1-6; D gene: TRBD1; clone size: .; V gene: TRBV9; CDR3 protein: CASSVDPTGGTVSYSPLHF; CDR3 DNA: TGTGCCAGCAGCGTAGACCCGACAGGGGGGACGGTTTCGTATTCACCCCTCCACTTT
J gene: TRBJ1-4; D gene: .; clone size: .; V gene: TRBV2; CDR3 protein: CASRQDYNEKLFF; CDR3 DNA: TGTGCCAGTAGGCAGGACTATAATGAAAAACTGTTTTTT
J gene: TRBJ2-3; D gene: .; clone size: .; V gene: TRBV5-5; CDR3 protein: CASSYRVDTQYF; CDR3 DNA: TGTGCCAGCAGCTACAGGGTTGATACGCAGTATTTT
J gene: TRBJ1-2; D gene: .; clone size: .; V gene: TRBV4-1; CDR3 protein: CASSQAPGLTPNYGYTF; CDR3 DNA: TGCGCCAGCAGCCAAGCCCCAGGGCTCACACCCAACTATGGCTACACCTTC
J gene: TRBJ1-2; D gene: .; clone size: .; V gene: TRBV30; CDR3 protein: CAWRGGEEGYTF; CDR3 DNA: TGTGCCTGGAGGGGAGGGGAGGAAGGCTACACCTTC
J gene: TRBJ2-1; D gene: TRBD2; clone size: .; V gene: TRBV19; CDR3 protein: CASSIGLANNEQFF; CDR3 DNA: TGTGCCAGTAGTATTGGACTAGCTAACAATGAGCAGTTCTTC
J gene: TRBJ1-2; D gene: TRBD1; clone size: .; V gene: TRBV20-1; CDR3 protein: CSRDSIYGYTF; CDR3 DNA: TGCAGCAGGGACAGCATCTATGGCTACACCTTC
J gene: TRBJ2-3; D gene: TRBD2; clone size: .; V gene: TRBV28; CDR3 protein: CASSLSSGVLTDTQYF; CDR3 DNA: TGTGCCAGCAGTTTGTCCAGCGGGGTTCTCACAGATACGCAGTATTTT
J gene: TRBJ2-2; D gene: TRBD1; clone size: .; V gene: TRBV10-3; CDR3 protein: CASLDRDESTGELFF; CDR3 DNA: TGTGCCAGCCTGGACAGGGACGAGAGTACCGGGGAGCTGTTTTTT
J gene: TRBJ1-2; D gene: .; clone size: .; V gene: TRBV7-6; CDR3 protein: CASSPLLGAGYGYTF; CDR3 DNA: TGTGCCAGCAGCCCCCTGTTGGGGGCGGGCTATGGCTACACCTTC
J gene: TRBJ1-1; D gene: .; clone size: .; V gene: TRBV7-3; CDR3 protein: CASSSLVSTEAFF; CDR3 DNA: TGTGCCAGCAGCTCCCTAGTGAGCACTGAAGCTTTCTTT
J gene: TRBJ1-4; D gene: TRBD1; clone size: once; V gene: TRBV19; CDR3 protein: CASSPGRGFTTNEKLFF; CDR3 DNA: TGTGCCAGTAGTCCTGGCAGGGGGTTTACAACTAATGAAAAACTGTTTTTT
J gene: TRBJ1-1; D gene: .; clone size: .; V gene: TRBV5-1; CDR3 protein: CASSSRAGMEEAFF; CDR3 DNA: TGCGCCAGCAGCTCCCGGGCAGGGATGGAGGAAGCTTTCTTT
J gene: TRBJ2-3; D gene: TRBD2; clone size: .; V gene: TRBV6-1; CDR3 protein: CASRRGGGDTQYF; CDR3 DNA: TGTGCCAGCAGACGGGGGGGAGGCGATACGCAGTATTTT
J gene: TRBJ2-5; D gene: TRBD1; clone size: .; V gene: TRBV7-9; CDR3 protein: CASSSSPGQGTETQYF; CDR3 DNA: TGTGCCAGCAGCTCATCTCCGGGACAGGGGACTGAGACCCAGTACTTC
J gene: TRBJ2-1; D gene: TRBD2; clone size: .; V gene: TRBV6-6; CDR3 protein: CASSYAGGKYYNEQFF; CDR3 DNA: TGTGCCAGCAGTTACGCGGGGGGGAAGTATTACAATGAGCAGTTCTTC
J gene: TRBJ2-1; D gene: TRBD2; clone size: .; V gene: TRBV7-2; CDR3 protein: CASSRLAGGQFF; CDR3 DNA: TGTGCCAGCAGCCGCCTAGCGGGAGGGCAGTTCTTC
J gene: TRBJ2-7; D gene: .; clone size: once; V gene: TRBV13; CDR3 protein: CASSFGYGGIYEQYF; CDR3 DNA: TGTGCCAGCAGCTTCGGCTATGGCGGCATCTACGAGCAGTACTTC
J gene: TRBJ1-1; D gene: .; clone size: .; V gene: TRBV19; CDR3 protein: CASSIDRSENTEAFF; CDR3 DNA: TGTGCCAGTAGTATCGACAGGAGTGAGAACACTGAAGCTTTCTTT
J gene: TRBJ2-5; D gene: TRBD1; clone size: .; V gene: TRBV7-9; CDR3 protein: CSSSFTRGTGRGETQYF; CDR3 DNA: TGTTCCAGCAGCTTTACGAGGGGGACAGGGCGAGGGGAGACCCAGTACTTC
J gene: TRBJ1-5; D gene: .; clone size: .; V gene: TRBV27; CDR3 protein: CASSLMGPGAQHF; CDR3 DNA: TGTGCCAGCAGTTTGATGGGCCCAGGGGCCCAGCATTTT
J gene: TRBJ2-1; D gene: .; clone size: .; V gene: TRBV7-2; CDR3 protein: CASSLDTYNEQFF; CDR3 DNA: TGTGCCAGCAGCTTAGACACCTACAATGAGCAGTTCTTC
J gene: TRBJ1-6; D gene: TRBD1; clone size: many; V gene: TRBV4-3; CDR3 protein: CASSHYTGTGKSPLHF; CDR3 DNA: TGCGCCAGCAGCCATTATACCGGGACAGGAAAATCACCCCTCCACTTT
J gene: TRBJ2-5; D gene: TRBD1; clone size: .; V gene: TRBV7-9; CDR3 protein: CASSHKRGSRTGGAETQYF; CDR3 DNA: TGTGCCAGCAGTCATAAGAGGGGGTCCCGGACAGGGGGCGCAGAGACCCAGTACTTC
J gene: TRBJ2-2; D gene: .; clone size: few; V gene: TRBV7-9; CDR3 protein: CASSITLSPFTGELFF; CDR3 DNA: TGTGCCAGCAGCATAACGCTAAGTCCTTTCACCGGGGAGCTGTTTTTT
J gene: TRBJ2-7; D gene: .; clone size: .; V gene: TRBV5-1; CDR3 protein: CASSLVGGTYEQYF; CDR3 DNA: TGCGCCAGCAGCTTGGTTGGGGGGACCTACGAGCAGTACTTC
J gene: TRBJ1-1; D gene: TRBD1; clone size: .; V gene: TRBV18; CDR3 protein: CASSPDRGVTEAFF; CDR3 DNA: TGTGCCAGCTCACCGGACAGGGGGGTCACTGAAGCTTTCTTT
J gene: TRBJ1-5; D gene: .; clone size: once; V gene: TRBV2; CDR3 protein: CASSAGYPQPQHF; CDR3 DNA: TGTGCCAGCAGCGCAGGGTATCCTCAGCCCCAGCATTTT
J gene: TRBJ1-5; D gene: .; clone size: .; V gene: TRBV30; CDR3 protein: CAWSPPLPVSRAQHF; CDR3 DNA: TGTGCCTGGAGTCCTCCCCTCCCTGTATCGAGGGCCCAGCATTTT
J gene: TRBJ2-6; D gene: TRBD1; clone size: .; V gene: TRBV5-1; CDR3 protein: CASSIRQGAAGANVLTF; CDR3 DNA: TGCGCCAGCAGCATCAGACAGGGGGCGGCAGGGGCCAACGTCCTGACTTTC
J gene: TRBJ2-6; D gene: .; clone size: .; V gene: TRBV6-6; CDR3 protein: CASIDRGANVLTF; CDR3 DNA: TGTGCCAGCATTGACAGGGGGGCCAACGTCCTGACTTTC